This is a list of T cell receptor beta chains from one sample in a study of beta chain features in type 1 diabetes. Assay: immunoSEQ multiplex PCR; the TCRdb copy retains only in-frame clones and omits some. The sample yields around 70,000 clones, about 48% seen once. Sequencing was carried out using central memory CD4+ T cells from blood. The receptors come from a young man with type 1 diabetes. CDR3s include the opening cysteine and the closing phenylalanine or tryptophan. The D gene is left open where the match is weak. The listing skips clone size in some rows; elsewhere it reads once, few, many or a size class.

clone_size: NA
v_call: TRBV7-8
j_call: TRBJ1-5
d_call: TRBD1
cdr3_nt: TGTGCCAGCAGCCTGGGGACAGGTAGCAATCAGCCCCAGCATTTT
cdr3_aa: CASSLGTGSNQPQHF

clone_size: NA
v_call: TRBV2
j_call: TRBJ1-2
d_call: NA
cdr3_nt: TGTGCCAGCAGTCCAGACGCCGGTAGCTACTATGGCTACACCTTC
cdr3_aa: CASSPDAGSYYGYTF

clone_size: NA
v_call: TRBV10-3
j_call: TRBJ2-3
d_call: TRBD2
cdr3_nt: TGTGCCATCAGCGGGGGGGCCTCCTACACAGATACGCAGTATTTT
cdr3_aa: CAISGGASYTDTQYF

clone_size: NA
v_call: TRBV28
j_call: TRBJ1-3
d_call: TRBD1
cdr3_nt: TGTGCCAGCAAGAGCCAGGGGGTCTCTGGAAACACCATATATTTT
cdr3_aa: CASKSQGVSGNTIYF

clone_size: NA
v_call: TRBV18
j_call: TRBJ1-1
d_call: NA
cdr3_nt: TGTGCCAGCTCCCGGGACTGGAACACTGAAGCTTTCTTT
cdr3_aa: CASSRDWNTEAFF

clone_size: NA
v_call: TRBV4-2
j_call: TRBJ1-4
d_call: NA
cdr3_nt: TGTGCCAGCAGCCAGACCGGGACCCCGGGGGGGGAAAAACTGTTTTTT
cdr3_aa: CASSQTGTPGGEKLFF

clone_size: NA
v_call: TRBV6-1
j_call: TRBJ1-1
d_call: NA
cdr3_nt: TGTGCCAGCAGCCGCGGGGGGCGCTTCACTGAAGCTTTCTTT
cdr3_aa: CASSRGGRFTEAFF

clone_size: few
v_call: TRBV5-1
j_call: TRBJ2-7
d_call: TRBD2
cdr3_nt: TGCGCCAGCAGCTTAGCGGGGGAAGGGTACGAGCAGTACTTC
cdr3_aa: CASSLAGEGYEQYF

clone_size: NA
v_call: TRBV7-2
j_call: TRBJ2-2
d_call: TRBD1
cdr3_nt: TGTGCCAGCAGCTGGACAGGGTCAGAGAACACCGGGGAGCTGTTTTTT
cdr3_aa: CASSWTGSENTGELFF

clone_size: NA
v_call: TRBV11-3
j_call: TRBJ2-2
d_call: NA
cdr3_nt: TGTGCCAGCAGCTTAGATCCCAGGCACACCGGGGAGCTGTTTTTT
cdr3_aa: CASSLDPRHTGELFF

clone_size: NA
v_call: TRBV4-1
j_call: TRBJ2-5
d_call: TRBD1
cdr3_nt: TGTGCCAGCAGCCAAGGGACAGGGTTGAAGACCCAGTACTTC
cdr3_aa: CASSQGTGLKTQYF

clone_size: NA
v_call: TRBV4-1
j_call: TRBJ2-7
d_call: TRBD2
cdr3_nt: TGCGCCAGCAGCCTACGGACTAGCGGTAGCTCCTACGAGCAGTACTTC
cdr3_aa: CASSLRTSGSSYEQYF

clone_size: NA
v_call: TRBV7-9
j_call: TRBJ1-3
d_call: NA
cdr3_nt: TGTGCCAGCAGGGGGGCGGAGACCTCTGGAAACACCATATATTTT
cdr3_aa: CASRGAETSGNTIYF

clone_size: NA
v_call: TRBV5-4
j_call: TRBJ2-5
d_call: TRBD2
cdr3_nt: TGTGCCAGCAGCCGACCGACTAGCGGGGACCAAGAGACCCAGTACTTC
cdr3_aa: CASSRPTSGDQETQYF

clone_size: NA
v_call: TRBV27
j_call: TRBJ2-1
d_call: TRBD2
cdr3_nt: TGTGCCAGCAGCCCCTCGGGGGGAGCGGGCTATGAGCAGTTCTTC
cdr3_aa: CASSPSGGAGYEQFF

clone_size: NA
v_call: TRBV2
j_call: TRBJ2-7
d_call: NA
cdr3_nt: TGTGCCAGCAGTGAAGCGCTGGGTAGGGGCGGCGAGCAGTACTTC
cdr3_aa: CASSEALGRGGEQYF

clone_size: NA
v_call: TRBV30
j_call: TRBJ1-1
d_call: TRBD1
cdr3_nt: TGTGCCGGAACCGGGCCGGGCAGGGGGTCTTTTACAGCTTTCTTT
cdr3_aa: CAGTGPGRGSFTAFF

clone_size: NA
v_call: TRBV30
j_call: TRBJ2-5
d_call: TRBD1
cdr3_nt: TGTGCCTGGAGTGTTGGACAGGGGGGGGAGACCCAGTACTTC
cdr3_aa: CAWSVGQGGETQYF

clone_size: NA
v_call: TRBV6-1
j_call: TRBJ1-1
d_call: TRBD1
cdr3_nt: TGTGCCAGCAGTCCTGTGGCAGGGGGAAACACTGAAGCTTTCTTT
cdr3_aa: CASSPVAGGNTEAFF

clone_size: few
v_call: TRBV5-1
j_call: TRBJ2-1
d_call: TRBD2
cdr3_nt: TGCGCCAGCAGCTTGGGCTCGGCGGGGGGATACAATGAGCAGTTCTTC
cdr3_aa: CASSLGSAGGYNEQFF

clone_size: once
v_call: TRBV19
j_call: TRBJ1-1
d_call: NA
cdr3_nt: TGTGCCAGTGGATTTGGGGGAGGTTACAACACTGAAGCTTTCTTT
cdr3_aa: CASGFGGGYNTEAFF

clone_size: NA
v_call: TRBV18
j_call: TRBJ2-5
d_call: NA
cdr3_nt: TGTGCCAGCTCACCGAGGGACATCCTCCGGGAGACCCAGTACTTC
cdr3_aa: CASSPRDILRETQYF

clone_size: NA
v_call: TRBV11-2
j_call: TRBJ2-1
d_call: TRBD2
cdr3_nt: TGTGCCAGCAGCCCGGGACTAGCGGATAACAATGAGCAGTTCTTC
cdr3_aa: CASSPGLADNNEQFF

clone_size: NA
v_call: TRBV30
j_call: TRBJ2-7
d_call: TRBD2
cdr3_nt: TGTGCCTGGAGTTTGAGCGGGGCTAGCTACGAGCAGTACTTC
cdr3_aa: CAWSLSGASYEQYF

clone_size: NA
v_call: TRBV7-9
j_call: TRBJ2-3
d_call: TRBD2
cdr3_nt: TGTGCCAGCAGCCCCGGGACTAGCGGGGGGAACACAGATACGCAGTATTTT
cdr3_aa: CASSPGTSGGNTDTQYF

clone_size: NA
v_call: TRBV7-2
j_call: TRBJ1-2
d_call: NA
cdr3_nt: TGTGCCAGCAGCTTAGGGGGGGGATCGGGCTATGGCTACACCTTC
cdr3_aa: CASSLGGGSGYGYTF

clone_size: few
v_call: TRBV7-2
j_call: TRBJ2-3
d_call: NA
cdr3_nt: TGTGCCAGCAGCCGCGGACAGACCTTCACAGATACGCAGTATTTT
cdr3_aa: CASSRGQTFTDTQYF

clone_size: NA
v_call: TRBV29-1
j_call: TRBJ1-2
d_call: TRBD1
cdr3_nt: TGCAGCGGCGCGGGACAGGGGATACATGGCTACACCTTC
cdr3_aa: CSGAGQGIHGYTF

clone_size: few
v_call: TRBV2
j_call: TRBJ2-7
d_call: NA
cdr3_nt: TGTGCCAGCACCCTAACCGAGCAGTACTTC
cdr3_aa: CASTLTEQYF

clone_size: NA
v_call: TRBV5-4
j_call: TRBJ2-7
d_call: TRBD1
cdr3_nt: TGTGCCAGCAGCTCCCCCGGGACAGGGGAGCAGTACTTC
cdr3_aa: CASSSPGTGEQYF

clone_size: NA
v_call: TRBV7-2
j_call: TRBJ2-3
d_call: NA
cdr3_nt: TGTGCCAGCAGCTTACAGGCACGTGAGACAGATACGCAGTATTTT
cdr3_aa: CASSLQARETDTQYF

clone_size: NA
v_call: TRBV5-1
j_call: TRBJ2-5
d_call: NA
cdr3_nt: TGCGCCAGCAGCTTGGGACCAGGGGGGGAGACCCAGTACTTC
cdr3_aa: CASSLGPGGETQYF

clone_size: NA
v_call: TRBV5-1
j_call: TRBJ2-1
d_call: TRBD2
cdr3_nt: TGCGCCAGCAGCTTGGCCCTCGCGGGAGGGAGCGAGCAGTTCTTC
cdr3_aa: CASSLALAGGSEQFF

clone_size: NA
v_call: TRBV6-1
j_call: TRBJ2-3
d_call: TRBD2
cdr3_nt: TGTGCCAGCAGACTAGCGGTCGGCACAGATACGCAGTATTTT
cdr3_aa: CASRLAVGTDTQYF

clone_size: few
v_call: TRBV10-3
j_call: TRBJ1-4
d_call: NA
cdr3_nt: TGTGCCATCAGCGGAGGAATTAATGAAAAACTGTTTTTT
cdr3_aa: CAISGGINEKLFF

clone_size: NA
v_call: TRBV7-2
j_call: TRBJ2-3
d_call: TRBD2
cdr3_nt: TGTGCCAGCAGCGCAAGCGGGAGCTTCACAGATACGCAGTATTTT
cdr3_aa: CASSASGSFTDTQYF

clone_size: NA
v_call: TRBV2
j_call: TRBJ2-3
d_call: TRBD2
cdr3_nt: TGTGCCAGCAGCGCCGGGACTAGCGGGACAGATACGCAGTATTTT
cdr3_aa: CASSAGTSGTDTQYF

clone_size: NA
v_call: TRBV11-2
j_call: TRBJ1-4
d_call: TRBD1
cdr3_nt: TGTGCCAGCACGAGGACAGGAGTTTTTGAAAAACTGTTTTTT
cdr3_aa: CASTRTGVFEKLFF

clone_size: few
v_call: TRBV10-2
j_call: TRBJ2-7
d_call: NA
cdr3_nt: TGCGCCAGCAGTGAAATCGGGGGACTCGAGCAGTACTTC
cdr3_aa: CASSEIGGLEQYF

clone_size: NA
v_call: TRBV5-4
j_call: TRBJ2-7
d_call: TRBD1
cdr3_nt: TGTGCCAGCAGCTCATGGACAGGGGCCCACGAGCAGTACTTC
cdr3_aa: CASSSWTGAHEQYF

clone_size: NA
v_call: TRBV5-1
j_call: TRBJ2-1
d_call: TRBD1
cdr3_nt: TGCGCCAGCAGGGGACAGGGCAATGAGCAGTTCTTC
cdr3_aa: CASRGQGNEQFF

clone_size: NA
v_call: TRBV5-1
j_call: TRBJ2-2
d_call: TRBD2
cdr3_nt: TGCGCCAGCAGCACCCTAGCGGACACCGGGGAGCTGTTTTTT
cdr3_aa: CASSTLADTGELFF

clone_size: NA
v_call: TRBV2
j_call: TRBJ2-7
d_call: TRBD1
cdr3_nt: TGTGCCAGCAGTGATCAGGGGGCACTCTACGAGCAGTACTTC
cdr3_aa: CASSDQGALYEQYF

clone_size: NA
v_call: TRBV14
j_call: TRBJ2-7
d_call: NA
cdr3_nt: TGTGCCAGCAGCCAAGGACTAGATTACTCCTACGAGCAGTACTTC
cdr3_aa: CASSQGLDYSYEQYF

clone_size: NA
v_call: TRBV27
j_call: TRBJ1-1
d_call: NA
cdr3_nt: TGTGCCAGCAGTTTTAACGGGTTAGCGAGAACTGAAGCTTTCTTT
cdr3_aa: CASSFNGLARTEAFF

clone_size: NA
v_call: TRBV10-1
j_call: TRBJ1-1
d_call: NA
cdr3_nt: TGCGCCAGCAGACCAGGGGCTGGGGAGGCTTTCTTT
cdr3_aa: CASRPGAGEAFF

clone_size: NA
v_call: TRBV7-9
j_call: TRBJ2-1
d_call: NA
cdr3_nt: TGTGCCAGCAGCTTTACCCTAGCGTCTTCCTACAATGAGCAGTTCTTC
cdr3_aa: CASSFTLASSYNEQFF

clone_size: NA
v_call: TRBV6-1
j_call: TRBJ1-3
d_call: NA
cdr3_nt: TGTGCCAGCAGTTCCGGGTCCGCCTCTGGAAACACCATATATTTT
cdr3_aa: CASSSGSASGNTIYF